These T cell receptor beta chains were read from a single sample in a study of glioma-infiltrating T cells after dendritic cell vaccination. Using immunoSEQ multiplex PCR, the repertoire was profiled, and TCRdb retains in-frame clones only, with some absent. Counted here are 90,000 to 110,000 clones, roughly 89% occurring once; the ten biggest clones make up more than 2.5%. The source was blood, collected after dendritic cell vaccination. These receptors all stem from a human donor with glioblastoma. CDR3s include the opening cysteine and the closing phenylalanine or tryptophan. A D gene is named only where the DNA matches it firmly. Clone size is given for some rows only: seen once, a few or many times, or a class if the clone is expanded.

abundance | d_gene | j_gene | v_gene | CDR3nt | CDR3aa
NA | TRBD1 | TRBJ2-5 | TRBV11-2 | TGTGCCAGCAGCTCGACACAGGGGGCGGAAGAGACCCAGTACTTC | CASSSTQGAEETQYF
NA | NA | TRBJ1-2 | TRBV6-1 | TGTGCCAGCAGTCTACAGGACAACTATGGCTACACCTTC | CASSLQDNYGYTF
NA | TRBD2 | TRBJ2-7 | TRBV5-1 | TGCGCCAGCAGCTTGGTTTACGGGAGGGAGCAGTACTTC | CASSLVYGREQYF
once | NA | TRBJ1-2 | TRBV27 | TGTGCCAGCAGTTTGGGAGGGATCGCCATCAATGGCTACACCTTC | CASSLGGIAINGYTF
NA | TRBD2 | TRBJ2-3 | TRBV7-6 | TGTGCCAGCAGCGACCTAGCGGGAGGGGTGGATACGCAGTATTTT | CASSDLAGGVDTQYF
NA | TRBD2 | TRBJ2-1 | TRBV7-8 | TGTGCCAGCAGCGGACGGGGGGGGCCCGCAACCCTCAATGAGCAGTTCTTC | CASSGRGGPATLNEQFF
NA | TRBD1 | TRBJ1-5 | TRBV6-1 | TGTGCCAGCAAGGGGGCAAGCAATCAGCCCCAGCATTTT | CASKGASNQPQHF
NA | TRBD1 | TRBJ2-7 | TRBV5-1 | TGCGCCAGCAGCTTACAGGGACAGGGGGCCTCCTACGAGCAGTACTTC | CASSLQGQGASYEQYF
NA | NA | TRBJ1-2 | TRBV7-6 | TGTGCCAGCAGCTTGGGCGCGGGGAACTATGGCTACACCTTC | CASSLGAGNYGYTF
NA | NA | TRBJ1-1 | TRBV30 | TGTGCCTGGAGTCGACAGGAGAACACTGAAGCTTTCTTT | CAWSRQENTEAFF
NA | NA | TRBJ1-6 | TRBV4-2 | TGTGCCAGCAGCCAAGAGGGCACAGGGTGGAATTCACCCCTCCACTTT | CASSQEGTGWNSPLHF
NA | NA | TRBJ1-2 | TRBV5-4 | TGTGCCAGCGGCGGTGAGGTTGTAGGGGGTGGCTACACCTTC | CASGGEVVGGGYTF
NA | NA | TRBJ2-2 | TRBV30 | TGTGCCTGGACCTTACTATCGACCGGGGAGCTGTTTTTT | CAWTLLSTGELFF
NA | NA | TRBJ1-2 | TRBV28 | TGTGCCAGCAGTCCCCCGCAGGGGTTGATAGGGTACACCTTC | CASSPPQGLIGYTF
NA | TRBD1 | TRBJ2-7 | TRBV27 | TGTGCCAGCAGTCTTGGACAGGGGGCTATCGAGCAGTACTTC | CASSLGQGAIEQYF
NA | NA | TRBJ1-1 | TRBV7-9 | TGTGCCAGCAGCTTTTTGACGTCGGGAAACACTGAAGCTTTCTTT | CASSFLTSGNTEAFF
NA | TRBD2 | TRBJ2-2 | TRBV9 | TGTGCCAGCAGGAGGCTAGCGGGAGGCTCCTTAAGAGCCGGGGAGCTGTTTTTT | CASRRLAGGSLRAGELFF
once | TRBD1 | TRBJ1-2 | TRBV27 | TGTGCCAGCAGGAAGACAGGGGGCGCGGATGGCTACACCTTC | CASRKTGGADGYTF
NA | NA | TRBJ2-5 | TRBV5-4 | TGTGCCAGCAGCAACTGGGACTCCCAAGAGACCCAGTACTTC | CASSNWDSQETQYF
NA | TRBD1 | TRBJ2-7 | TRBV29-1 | TGCAGCGTGGGACAGGGTATTACCTACGAGCAGTACTTC | CSVGQGITYEQYF
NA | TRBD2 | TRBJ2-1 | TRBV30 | TGTGCCTGGATGCAGCGGGGGGGGGCCCAAGTGTTCTTC | CAWMQRGGAQVFF
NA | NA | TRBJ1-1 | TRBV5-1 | TGCGCCAGCAGCTTGGGCGGAGGTGATAACACTGAAGCTTTCTTT | CASSLGGGDNTEAFF
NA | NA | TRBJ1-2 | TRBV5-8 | TGTGCCAGCAGCTTGTTCGATGGCTACACCTTC | CASSLFDGYTF
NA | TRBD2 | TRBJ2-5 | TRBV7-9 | TGTGCCAGCAGCTTATTGGCGGGAGGGCCTGGGGAGACCCAGTACTTC | CASSLLAGGPGETQYF
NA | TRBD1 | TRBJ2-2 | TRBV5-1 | TGCGCCAGCAGTCCCGGGACAGGGGGCACCGGGGAGCTGTTTTTT | CASSPGTGGTGELFF
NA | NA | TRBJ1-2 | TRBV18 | TGTGCCAGCTCACCAGAGGAAAACTATGGCTACACCTTC | CASSPEENYGYTF
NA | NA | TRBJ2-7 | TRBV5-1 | TGCGCCAGCAGCATTGGCGGCGGAGTTGCATCCTACGAGCAGTACTTC | CASSIGGGVASYEQYF
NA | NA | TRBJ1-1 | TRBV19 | TGTGCCAGTAGAAGTCAGGGGAGGAACACTGAAGCTTTCTTT | CASRSQGRNTEAFF